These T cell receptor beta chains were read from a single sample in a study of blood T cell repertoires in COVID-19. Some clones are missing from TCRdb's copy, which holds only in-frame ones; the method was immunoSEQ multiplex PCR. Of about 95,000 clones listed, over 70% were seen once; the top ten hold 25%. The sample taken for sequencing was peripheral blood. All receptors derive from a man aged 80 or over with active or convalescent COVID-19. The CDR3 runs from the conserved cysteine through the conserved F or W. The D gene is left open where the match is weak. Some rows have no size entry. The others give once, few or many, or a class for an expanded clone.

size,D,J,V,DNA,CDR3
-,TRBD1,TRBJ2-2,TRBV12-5,TGTGCTAGTGCCAGGGACAGACCGTTCGGGGAGCTGTTTTTT,CASARDRPFGELFF
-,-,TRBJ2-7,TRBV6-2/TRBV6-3,TGTGCCAGCAGTTTAGGGGATCCCTACGAGCAGTACTTC,CASSLGDPYEQYF
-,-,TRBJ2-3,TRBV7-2,TGTGCCAGCAGCTTCAACTCCGGGGGCACAGATACGCAGTATTTT,CASSFNSGGTDTQYF
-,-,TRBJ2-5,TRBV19,TGTGCCAGTAGTATCCTTAATCAGGATAGACAGTACTTC,CASSILNQDRQYF
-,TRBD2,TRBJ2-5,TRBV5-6,TGTGCCAGCAGCCAGAGCATTGGACTAGCGGGGTGGGAGACCCAGTACTTC,CASSQSIGLAGWETQYF
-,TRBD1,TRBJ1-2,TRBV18,TGTGCCAGCTCAGGCGGACAGGGCAGGGTTGGCTACACCTTC,CASSGGQGRVGYTF
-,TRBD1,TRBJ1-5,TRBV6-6,TGTGCCAGCACCCCTGGACAGGGTGCTAGTCAGCCCCAGCATTTT,CASTPGQGASQPQHF
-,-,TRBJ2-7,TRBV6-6,TGTGCCAGCAGTCAAGCAGGGTTCTCCTACGAGCAGTACTTC,CASSQAGFSYEQYF
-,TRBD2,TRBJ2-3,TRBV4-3,TGCGCCAGCAGCCAAGGGACTAGCGGAGGCACAGATACGCAGTATTTT,CASSQGTSGGTDTQYF
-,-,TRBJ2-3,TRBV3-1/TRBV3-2,TGTGCCAGCAGCCATCGGAGCAGGGGATCAGATACGCAGTATTTT,CASSHRSRGSDTQYF
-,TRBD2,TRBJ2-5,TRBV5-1,TGCGCCAGCAGCGCGGCGACTAGCGCCGAGACCCAGTACTTC,CASSAATSAETQYF
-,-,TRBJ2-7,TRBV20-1,TGCAGTGCTCGAACAACCTACGAGCAGTACTTC,CSARTTYEQYF
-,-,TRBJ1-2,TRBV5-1,TGCGCCAGCAGCCCATTGCAGGGGACACGGGATGGCTACACCTTC,CASSPLQGTRDGYTF
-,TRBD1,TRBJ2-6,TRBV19,TGTGCCAGTAGTATAGGCCGAAGACAGGGGGCGCGCGGGGCCAACGTCCTGACTTTC,CASSIGRRQGARGANVLTF
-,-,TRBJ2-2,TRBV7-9,TGTGCCAGCAGCTTAGGTGTGAGACACCGGACCGGGGAGCTGTTTTTT,CASSLGVRHRTGELFF
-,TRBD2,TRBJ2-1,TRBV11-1,TGTGCCTGCGGGGGGGGCAATGAGCAGTTCTTC,CACGGGNEQFF
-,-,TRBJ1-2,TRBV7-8,TGTGCCAGCAGCTTAGAGACAGCTAACTATGGCTACACCTTC,CASSLETANYGYTF
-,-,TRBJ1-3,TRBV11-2,TGTGCCAGCGGGAGGTCTGGAAACACCATATATTTT,CASGRSGNTIYF
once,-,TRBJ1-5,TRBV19,TGTGCCAGTAGTATCCCGGGGGGGGGTCGCAATCAGCCCCAGCATTTT,CASSIPGGGRNQPQHF
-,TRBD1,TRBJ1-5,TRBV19,TGTGCCAGTAGTTCTCCGACAGGGAGGAGCTGGCAGCCCCAGCATTTT,CASSSPTGRSWQPQHF
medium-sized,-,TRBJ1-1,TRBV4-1,TGCGCCAGCAGCCAAGTACGAGGACAGTTTGAAGCTTTCTTT,CASSQVRGQFEAFF
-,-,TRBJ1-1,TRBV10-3,TGTGCCATCAGTGAACACCCAGCGGCCACCTTGAACACTGAAGCTTTCTTT,CAISEHPAATLNTEAFF
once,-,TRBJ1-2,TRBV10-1,TGCGCCAGCAGCCAAAACAGGGCCGAAGGCGATGGCTACACCTTC,CASSQNRAEGDGYTF
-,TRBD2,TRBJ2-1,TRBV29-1,TGCAGCGTTTCCGGGGGGATTTGGGGTGGGGTTGAGCAGTTCTTC,CSVSGGIWGGVEQFF
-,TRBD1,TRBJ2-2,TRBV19,TGTGCCAGTAGTGGCCGGACAGGAATCACCGGGGAGCTGTTTTTT,CASSGRTGITGELFF
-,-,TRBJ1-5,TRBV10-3,TGTGCCATCAGGCCGGACAGAGATCAGCCCCAGCATTTT,CAIRPDRDQPQHF
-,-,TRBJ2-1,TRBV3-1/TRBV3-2,TGTGCCAGCAGCCCTGCCGAGAGGAGACTAGGGATGATCTTC,CASSPAERRLGMIF
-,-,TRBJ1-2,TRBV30,TGTGCCTGGACCGATGCGGGGGATGGTGGCTACACCTTC,CAWTDAGDGGYTF
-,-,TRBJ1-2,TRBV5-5,TGTGCCAGCAGCTTGAGCAACTATGGCTACACCTTC,CASSLSNYGYTF
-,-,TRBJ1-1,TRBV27,TGTGCCAGCAGTTTATCCTCCTCATTGGCAGAAGCTTTCTTT,CASSLSSSLAEAFF
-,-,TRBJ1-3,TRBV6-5,TGTGCCAGCTCGAAGAGCAGGTCCTCTGGAAACACCATATATTTT,CASSKSRSSGNTIYF
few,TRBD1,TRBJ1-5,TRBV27,TGTGCCAGCAGGACACAGGGGGGGAATCAGCCCCAGCATTTT,CASRTQGGNQPQHF
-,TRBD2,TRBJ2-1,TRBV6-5,TGTGCCAGCAGTTCGGGACTAGCCCATGAGCAGTTCTTC,CASSSGLAHEQFF
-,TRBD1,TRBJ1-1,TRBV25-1,TGTGCCAGCAGGGGACAGGGAGACACTGAAGCTTTCTTT,CASRGQGDTEAFF
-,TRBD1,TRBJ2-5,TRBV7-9,TGTGCCAGCAGCTTAGCTAGAATCTCCGGACAGGGGTACCAAGAGACCCAGTACTTC,CASSLARISGQGYQETQYF
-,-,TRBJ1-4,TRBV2,TGTGCCAGCAGTGGGGCAGCGGTCACAGCAACTAATGAAAAACTGTTTTTT,CASSGAAVTATNEKLFF
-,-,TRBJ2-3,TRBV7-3,TGTGCCAGCAGCTTATTCGGGGGAAGCACAGATACGCAGTATTTT,CASSLFGGSTDTQYF
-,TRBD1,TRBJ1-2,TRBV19,TGTGCCAGTAGTACGCCGACAGGGGGCAATGGCTACACCTTC,CASSTPTGGNGYTF
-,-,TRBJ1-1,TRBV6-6,TGTGCCAGCAGTTACGAAGCACGTACTGAAGCTTTCTTT,CASSYEARTEAFF
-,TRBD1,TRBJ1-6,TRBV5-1,TGCGCCAGCAGCCGGCAGGCAGGGGGCTTGGGAGAGTCACCCCTCCACTTT,CASSRQAGGLGESPLHF
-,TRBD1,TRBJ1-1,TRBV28,TGTGCCAGCAGTTTCCAGGGACAGGCTTCGATCCCGGAAGCTTTCTTT,CASSFQGQASIPEAFF
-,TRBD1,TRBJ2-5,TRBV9,TGTGCCAGCAGCGCCACGACAGGGAATACTCAAGAGACCCAGTACTTC,CASSATTGNTQETQYF
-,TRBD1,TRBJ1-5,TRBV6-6,TGTGCCAGCAGTCCTCCGGGGACAGCGACTCAGCCCCAGCATTTT,CASSPPGTATQPQHF
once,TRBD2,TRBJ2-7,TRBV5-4,TGTGCCAGCAGCTCCGGACTAGCGGGGGGGCTCTACGAGCAGTACTTC,CASSSGLAGGLYEQYF
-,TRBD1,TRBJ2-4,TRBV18,TGTGCCAGCTCAACGAAAGGGACAGGGGAGTTCATGGTAGCCAAAAACATTCAGTACTTC,CASSTKGTGEFMVAKNIQYF
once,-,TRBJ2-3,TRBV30,TGTGCCTGGACCGCGCCTCGGGGTGGTACGCAGTATTTT,CAWTAPRGGTQYF
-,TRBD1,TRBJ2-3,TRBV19,TGTGCCAGTAGAAGTGAGGGACAGGGAACGCAGTATTTT,CASRSEGQGTQYF
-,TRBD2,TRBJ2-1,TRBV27,TGTGCCAGCAGGACCACTAGCGGGGGGTGGGGCAATGAGCAGTTCTTC,CASRTTSGGWGNEQFF
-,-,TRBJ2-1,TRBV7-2,TGTGCCAGCAGCCCTGGGCAGGGTACAAACAATGAGCAGTTCTTC,CASSPGQGTNNEQFF
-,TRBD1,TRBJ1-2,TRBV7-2,TGTGCCAGCAGCTCCCAGACAGGGGCCGCTAACTATGGCTACACCTTC,CASSSQTGAANYGYTF
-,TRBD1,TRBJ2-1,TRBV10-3,TGTGCCATCAGTGAAGGACAGGGGCTATACAATGAGCAGTTCTTC,CAISEGQGLYNEQFF
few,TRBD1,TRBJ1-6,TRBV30,TGTGCCTGGATGGGACAGTTAAATTCACCCCTCCACTTT,CAWMGQLNSPLHF
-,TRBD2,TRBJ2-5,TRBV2,TGTGCCAGCAGTGAGGGAGGGCCGATACAAGAGACCCAGTACTTC,CASSEGGPIQETQYF
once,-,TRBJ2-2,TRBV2,TGTGCCAGCAGTGAAATGGCGGGGATCGGGGAGCTGTTTTTT,CASSEMAGIGELFF
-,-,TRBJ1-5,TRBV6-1,TGTGCCAGCAGTGATCAGAGCGGGTCCAATCAGCCCCAGCATTTT,CASSDQSGSNQPQHF
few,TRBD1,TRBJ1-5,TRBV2,TGTGCCAGCAGGCTTCACAGGGGAGGCCAGCCCCAGCATTTT,CASRLHRGGQPQHF